The sample holds a few counts of the clone carrying this T cell receptor (beta chain). The antigen is undetermined. CDR1 is SNHLY and CDR2 is FYNNEI in the germline V gene. The CDR3 is 16 residues long. Unmatched junction bases numbered 11, after V lost 4 bases and J lost 3 bases. This entry belongs to a study of cytomegalovirus exposure and HLA in healthy donors. Study-level findings and limits: About 87% or about 30% of the time was how often most TCR beta V segments were productive, according to an earlier analysis.

PCR employed 60 Vbeta and 13 Jbeta primers. As handled by the study authors: As a later analysis found, there were 80 million or so unique TCR beta chains, of which around 10 million were shared. Libraries were prepared by immunoSEQ multiplex PCR; TCRdb keeps only in-frame clonotypes and omits some of them. That table gives V, J and clone size, and the DNA gave D and trimming. The sample contains 70,000 to 85,000 clones, over 55% of which appear only once. V usage is TRBV2 and J usage is TRBJ1-1; 7 bases match TRBD1. The sample taken for sequencing was PBMCs. The receptor comes from a man aged 25 to 40 in good health and CMV-seropositive. The CDR3 loop is CASSGPDREVYTEAFF. CDR3 in DNA: TGTGCCAGCAGTGGCCCCGACAGGGAGGTATACACTGAAGCTTTCTTT.